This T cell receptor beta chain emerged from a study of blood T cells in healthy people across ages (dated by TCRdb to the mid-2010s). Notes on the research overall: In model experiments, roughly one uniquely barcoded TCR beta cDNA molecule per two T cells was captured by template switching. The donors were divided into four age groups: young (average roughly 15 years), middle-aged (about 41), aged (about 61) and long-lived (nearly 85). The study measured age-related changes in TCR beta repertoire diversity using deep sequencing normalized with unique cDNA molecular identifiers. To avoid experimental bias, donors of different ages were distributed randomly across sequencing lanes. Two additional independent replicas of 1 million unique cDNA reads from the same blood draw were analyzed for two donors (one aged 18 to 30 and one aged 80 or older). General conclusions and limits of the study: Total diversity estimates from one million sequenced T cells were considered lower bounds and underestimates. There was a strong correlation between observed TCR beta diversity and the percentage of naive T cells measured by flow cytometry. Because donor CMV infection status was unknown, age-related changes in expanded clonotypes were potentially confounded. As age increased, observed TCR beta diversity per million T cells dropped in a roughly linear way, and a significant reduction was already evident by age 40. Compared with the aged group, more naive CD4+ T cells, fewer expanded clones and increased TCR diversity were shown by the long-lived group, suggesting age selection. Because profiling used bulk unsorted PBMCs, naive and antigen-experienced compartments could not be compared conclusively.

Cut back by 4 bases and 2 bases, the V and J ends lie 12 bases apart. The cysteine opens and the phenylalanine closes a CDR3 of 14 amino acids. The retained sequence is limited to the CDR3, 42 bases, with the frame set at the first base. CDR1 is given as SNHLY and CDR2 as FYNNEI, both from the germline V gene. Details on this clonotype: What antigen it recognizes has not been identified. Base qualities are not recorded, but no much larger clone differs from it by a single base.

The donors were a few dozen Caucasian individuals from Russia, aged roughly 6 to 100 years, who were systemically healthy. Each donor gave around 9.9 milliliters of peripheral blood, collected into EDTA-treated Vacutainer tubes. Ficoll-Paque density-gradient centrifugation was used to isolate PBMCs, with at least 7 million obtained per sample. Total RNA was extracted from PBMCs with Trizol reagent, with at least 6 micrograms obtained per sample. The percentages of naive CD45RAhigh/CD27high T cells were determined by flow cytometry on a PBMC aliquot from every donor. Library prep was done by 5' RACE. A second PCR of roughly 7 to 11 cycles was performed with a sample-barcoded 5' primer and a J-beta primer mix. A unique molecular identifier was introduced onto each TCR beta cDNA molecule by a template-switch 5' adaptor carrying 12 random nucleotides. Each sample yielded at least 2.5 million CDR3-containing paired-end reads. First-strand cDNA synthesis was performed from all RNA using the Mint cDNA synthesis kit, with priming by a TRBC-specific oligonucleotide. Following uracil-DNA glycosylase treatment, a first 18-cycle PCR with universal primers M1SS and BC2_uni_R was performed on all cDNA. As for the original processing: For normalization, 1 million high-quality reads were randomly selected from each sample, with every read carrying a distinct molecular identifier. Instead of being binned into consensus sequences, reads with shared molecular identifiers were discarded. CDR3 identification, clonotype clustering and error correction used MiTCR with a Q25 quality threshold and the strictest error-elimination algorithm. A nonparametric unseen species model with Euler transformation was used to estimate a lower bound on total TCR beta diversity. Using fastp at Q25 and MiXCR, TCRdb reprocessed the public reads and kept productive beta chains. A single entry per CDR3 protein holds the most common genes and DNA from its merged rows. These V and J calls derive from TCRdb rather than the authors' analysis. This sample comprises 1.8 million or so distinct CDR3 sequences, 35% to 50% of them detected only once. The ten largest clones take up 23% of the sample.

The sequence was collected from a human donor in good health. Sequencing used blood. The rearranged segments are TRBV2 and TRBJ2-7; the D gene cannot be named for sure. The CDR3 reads CASSARLIAYEQYF. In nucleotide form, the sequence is TGTGCCAGCAGTGCCAGGCTTATAGCCTACGAGCAGTACTTC.